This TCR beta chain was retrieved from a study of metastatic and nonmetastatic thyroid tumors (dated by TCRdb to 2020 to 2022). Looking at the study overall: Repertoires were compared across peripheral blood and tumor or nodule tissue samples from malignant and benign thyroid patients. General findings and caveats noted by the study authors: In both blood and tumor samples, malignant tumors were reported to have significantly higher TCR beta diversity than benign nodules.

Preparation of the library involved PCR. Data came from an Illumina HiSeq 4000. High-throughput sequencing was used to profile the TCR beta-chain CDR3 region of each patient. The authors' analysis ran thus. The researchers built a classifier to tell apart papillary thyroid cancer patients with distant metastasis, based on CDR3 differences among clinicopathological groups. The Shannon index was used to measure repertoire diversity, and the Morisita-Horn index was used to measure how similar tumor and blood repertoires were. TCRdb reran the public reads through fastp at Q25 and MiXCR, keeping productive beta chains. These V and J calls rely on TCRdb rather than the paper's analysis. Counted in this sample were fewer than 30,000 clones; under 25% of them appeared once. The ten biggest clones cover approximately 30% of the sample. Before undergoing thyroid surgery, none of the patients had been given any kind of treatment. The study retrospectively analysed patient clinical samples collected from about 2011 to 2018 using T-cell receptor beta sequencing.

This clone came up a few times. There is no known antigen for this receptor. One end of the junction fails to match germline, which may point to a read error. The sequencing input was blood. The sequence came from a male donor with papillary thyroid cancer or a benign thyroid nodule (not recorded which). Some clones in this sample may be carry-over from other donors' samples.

The CDR3: CATSSTSVSAYEQYF. Read as DNA, the sequence is TGTGCCACCAGCTCGACTAGCGTGAGTGCCTATGAGCAGTACTTC. Here the chain combines TRBV15 and TRBJ2-7; TRBD2 aligns with 8 central bases. CDR1 and CDR2 are read off the germline V gene (reference sequence) as LNHNV and YYDKDF. Counted from cysteine to phenylalanine, this CDR3 has 15 amino acids. CDR3 DNA is the only sequence kept; it has 45 bases, read in frame from the first base.